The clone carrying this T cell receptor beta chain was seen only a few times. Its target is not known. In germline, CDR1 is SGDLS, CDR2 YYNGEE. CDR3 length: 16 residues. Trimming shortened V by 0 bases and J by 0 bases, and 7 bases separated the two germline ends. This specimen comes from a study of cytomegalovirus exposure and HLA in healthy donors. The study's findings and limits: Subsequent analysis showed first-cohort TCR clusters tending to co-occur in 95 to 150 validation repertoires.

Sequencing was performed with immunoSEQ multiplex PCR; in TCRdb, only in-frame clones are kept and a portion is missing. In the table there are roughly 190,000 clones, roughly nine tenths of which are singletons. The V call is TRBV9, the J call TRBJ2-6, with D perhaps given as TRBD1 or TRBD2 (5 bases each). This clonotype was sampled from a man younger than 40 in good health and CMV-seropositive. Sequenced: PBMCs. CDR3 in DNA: TGTGCCAGCAGCGTAGGGGGGTCCTCTGGGGCCAACGTCCTGACTTTC. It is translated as CASSVGGSSGANVLTF. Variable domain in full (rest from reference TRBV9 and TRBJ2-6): DSGVTQTPKHLITATGQRVTLRCSPRSGDLSVYWYQQSLDQGLQFLIQYYNGEERAKGNILERFSAQQFPDLHSELNLSSLELGDSALYFCASSVGGSSGANVLTFGAGSRLTVL.